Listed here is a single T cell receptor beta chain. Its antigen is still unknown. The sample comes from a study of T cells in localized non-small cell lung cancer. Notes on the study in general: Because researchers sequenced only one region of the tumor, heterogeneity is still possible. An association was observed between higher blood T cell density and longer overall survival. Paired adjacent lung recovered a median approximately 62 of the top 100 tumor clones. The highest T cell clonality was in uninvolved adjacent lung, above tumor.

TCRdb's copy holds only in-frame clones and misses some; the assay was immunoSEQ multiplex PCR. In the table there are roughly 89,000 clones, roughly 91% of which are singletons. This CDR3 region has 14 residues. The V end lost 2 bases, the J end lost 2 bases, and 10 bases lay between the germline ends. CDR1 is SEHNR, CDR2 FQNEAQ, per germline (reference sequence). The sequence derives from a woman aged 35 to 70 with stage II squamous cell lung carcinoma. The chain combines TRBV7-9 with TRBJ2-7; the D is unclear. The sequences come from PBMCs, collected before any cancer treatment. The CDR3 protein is CASSLSQATYEQYF. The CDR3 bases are TGTGCCAGCAGCTTAAGCCAGGCCACCTACGAGCAGTACTTC.